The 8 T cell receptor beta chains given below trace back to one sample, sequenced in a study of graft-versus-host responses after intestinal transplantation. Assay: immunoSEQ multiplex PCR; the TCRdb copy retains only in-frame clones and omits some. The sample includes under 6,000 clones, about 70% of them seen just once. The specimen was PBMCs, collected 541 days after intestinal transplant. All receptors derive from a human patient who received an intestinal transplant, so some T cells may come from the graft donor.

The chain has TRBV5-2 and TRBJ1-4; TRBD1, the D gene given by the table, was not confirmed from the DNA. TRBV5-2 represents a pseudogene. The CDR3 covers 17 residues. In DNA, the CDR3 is TGTGCCAGCAGCCTCCTGGGGTTGGGGCCGGCTAATGAAAAACTGTTTTTT. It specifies CASSLLGLGPANEKLFF.

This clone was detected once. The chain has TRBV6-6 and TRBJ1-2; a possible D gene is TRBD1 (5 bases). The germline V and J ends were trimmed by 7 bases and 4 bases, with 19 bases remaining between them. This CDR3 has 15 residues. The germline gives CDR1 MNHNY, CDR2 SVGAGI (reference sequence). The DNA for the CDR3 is TGTGCCAGCATCACTAAGGGGAGGGTCGCCTATGGCTACACCTTC. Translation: CASITKGRVAYGYTF.

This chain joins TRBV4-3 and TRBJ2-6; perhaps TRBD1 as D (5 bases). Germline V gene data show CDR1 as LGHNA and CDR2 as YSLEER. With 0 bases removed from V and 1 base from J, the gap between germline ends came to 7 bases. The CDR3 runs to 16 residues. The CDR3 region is CASSQDTGSGANVLTF. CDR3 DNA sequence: TGCGCCAGCAGCCAAGATACAGGTTCTGGGGCCAACGTCCTGACTTTC.

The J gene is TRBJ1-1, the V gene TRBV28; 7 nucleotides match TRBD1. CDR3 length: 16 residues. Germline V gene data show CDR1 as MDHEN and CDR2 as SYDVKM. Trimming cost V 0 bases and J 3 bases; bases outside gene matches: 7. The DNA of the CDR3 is TGTGCCAGCAGTTTATGGCCTAATCAGGGGGACACTGAAGCTTTCTTT. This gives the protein CASSLWPNQGDTEAFF.

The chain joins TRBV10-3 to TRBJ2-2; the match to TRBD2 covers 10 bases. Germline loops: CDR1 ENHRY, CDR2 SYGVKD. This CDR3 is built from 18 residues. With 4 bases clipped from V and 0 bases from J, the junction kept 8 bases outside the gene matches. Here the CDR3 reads CAISAAGAGGPNTGELFF. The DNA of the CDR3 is TGTGCCATCAGTGCGGCAGGAGCGGGGGGGCCGAACACCGGGGAGCTGTTTTTT.

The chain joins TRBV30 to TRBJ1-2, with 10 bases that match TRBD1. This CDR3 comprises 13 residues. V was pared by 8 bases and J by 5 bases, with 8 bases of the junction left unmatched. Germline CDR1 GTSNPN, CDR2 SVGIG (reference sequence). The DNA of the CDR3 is TGTGCCGTAAGACAGGGGGCAGCGTATGGCTACACCTTC. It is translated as CAVRQGAAYGYTF.

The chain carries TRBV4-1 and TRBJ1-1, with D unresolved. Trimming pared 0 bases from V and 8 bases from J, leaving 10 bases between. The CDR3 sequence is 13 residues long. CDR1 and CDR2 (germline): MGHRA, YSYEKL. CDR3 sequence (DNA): TGCGCCAGCAGCCAAGACAATACTGTAGAAGCTTTCTTT. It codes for CASSQDNTVEAFF.

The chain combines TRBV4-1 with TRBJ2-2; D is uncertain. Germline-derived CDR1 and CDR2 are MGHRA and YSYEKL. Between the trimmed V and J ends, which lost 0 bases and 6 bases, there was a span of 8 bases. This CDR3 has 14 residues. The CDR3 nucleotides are TGCGCCAGCAGCCAAGAGTTTCTCTCCGGGGAGCTGTTTTTT. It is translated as CASSQEFLSGELFF.